The present entry profiles one T cell receptor (beta chain) with its context. Its antigen is not identified. This record comes from a study of cytomegalovirus exposure and HLA in healthy donors. Study-wide results and caveats: Cytomegalovirus-associated status was assigned to roughly 160 TCR beta chains. After further analysis at a later stage, 15,000 to 20,000 TCR beta sequences were associated with HLA alleles at 0.05 false discovery rate.

PCR used 60 Vbeta primers and 13 Jbeta primers. Some clones are missing from TCRdb's copy, which holds only in-frame ones; the method was immunoSEQ multiplex PCR. The table shows under 200,000 clones, with 70% to 90% occurring only once. Germline values: CDR1 SGHTA, CDR2 FQGNSA. This CDR3 region has 16 residues. Trimming shortened V by 2 bases and J by 2 bases, and 13 bases separated the two germline ends. This receptor was identified in a man younger than 35 in good health and CMV-seropositive. Sequencing used PBMCs. The V call is TRBV7-2, the J call TRBJ1-3; the D is unclear. The CDR3 nucleotides read TGTGCCAGCAGCTTAATGGGCAGTTCGGCTGGAAACACCATATATTTT. It is translated as CASSLMGSSAGNTIYF.